This T cell receptor beta chain was obtained from a study of CD8 T cells in ankylosing spondylitis. TCRdb analysed the 5' RACE reads with MiXCR anew, one entry per CDR3 protein. The data show 39,000 or so distinct CDR3 sequences, 10% seen once. This clonotype has at least ten counts. The V gene lost 0 bases and the J gene lost 3 bases, with 12 bases spanning the gap. CDR1 and CDR2 from the germline V gene are LNHNV and YYDKDF (reference sequence). The CDR3 extends over 15 amino acids. What was sequenced was blood, either unsorted or a sorted T cell fraction (not recorded which). This clonotype was obtained from a male donor with ankylosing spondylitis or in good health (not recorded which). J is TRBJ2-7 and V is TRBV15; TRBD1 might be the D (5 bases). The CDR3 DNA reads TGTGCCACCAGCAGAGACAGGGCGAACGGCTACGAGCAGTACTTC. Amino acids: CATSRDRANGYEQYF.